The 5 T cell receptor beta chains reported below all come from one sample, sequenced in a study of neurological immune-mediated disorders. TCRdb re-derived calls from the 5' RACE reads in MiXCR, one entry per CDR3 protein. Of tens of thousands of distinct CDR3 sequences listed, approximately 14% are singletons. Material: PBMCs. The receptors here all came from a woman between 50 and 59 years old in good health.

This clonotype was counted many times. CDR3 bases: TGCAGTGCTGTCCAGCGCCCTCTCGAAAAACTGTTTTTT. Translation: CSAVQRPLEKLFF. This chain joins TRBV20-1 and TRBJ1-4; D not certain. Between the trimmed V and J ends, which lost 5 bases and 8 bases, there was a span of 15 bases. CDR1 and CDR2 (germline): DFQATT, SNEGSKA (reference sequence). The CDR3 has 13 amino acids.

This clonotype was seen at least ten times. The gene calls are TRBV9 and TRBJ2-5; no clear D. The CDR3 extends over 14 amino acids. CDR1 is SGDLS, CDR2 YYNGEE, per germline. Trimming took off 0 bases at V and 4 bases at J, with 10 bases between the two ends. The DNA for the CDR3 is TGTGCCAGCAGCGTAGAAGAGCAGCTAGAGACCCAGTACTTC. Protein: CASSVEEQLETQYF.

The rearrangement uses TRBV7-2 and TRBJ1-1, with 9 bases that match TRBD1. The CDR3 consists of 18 residues. The V gene end was trimmed by 3 bases and the J gene end by 0 bases; junction bases not matched to a gene: 11. The V gene's germline CDR1 is SGHTA and CDR2 FQGNSA. The CDR3: CASSLRGGTGNLNTEAFF. The DNA for the CDR3 is TGTGCCAGCAGCTTGAGAGGGGGGACAGGGAACCTGAACACTGAAGCTTTCTTT.

Concerning this clonotype: With a much larger clone just one base away, this may be a read error. CDR3 amino acids: CSVGRSQRSSYNELFF. The CDR3, as DNA: TGCAGCGTTGGCCGATCTCAGCGGTCCTCCTACAATGAGCTGTTCTTC. V is TRBV29-1 and J is TRBJ2-1; maybe TRBD2 (5 bases). The CDR3 covers 16 residues. CDR1 is SQVTM, CDR2 ANQGSEA, per germline.

This clonotype came up many times. The V and J genes are TRBV5-1 and TRBJ2-3; 9 nucleotides agree with TRBD2. The CDR3 loop spans 16 amino acids. Trimming at V came to 0 bases and at J to 2 bases, leaving 4 bases not matched to a gene. Germline V gene data show CDR1 as SGHRS and CDR2 as YFSETQ. The CDR3 DNA follows: TGCGCCAGCAGCTTGGGTAGCGGGGGTGACACAGATACGCAGTATTTT. This sequence encodes CASSLGSGGDTDTQYF.